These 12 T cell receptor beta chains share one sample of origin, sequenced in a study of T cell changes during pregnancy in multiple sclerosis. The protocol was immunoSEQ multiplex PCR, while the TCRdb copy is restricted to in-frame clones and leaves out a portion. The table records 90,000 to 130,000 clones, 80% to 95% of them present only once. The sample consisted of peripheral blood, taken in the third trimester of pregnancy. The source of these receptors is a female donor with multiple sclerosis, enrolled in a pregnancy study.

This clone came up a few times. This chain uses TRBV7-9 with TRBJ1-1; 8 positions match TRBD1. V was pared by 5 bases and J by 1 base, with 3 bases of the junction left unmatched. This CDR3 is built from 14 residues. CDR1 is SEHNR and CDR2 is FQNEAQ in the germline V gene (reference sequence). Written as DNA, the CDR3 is TGTGCCAGCAGCAAGACAGGGGAGAACACTGAAGCTTTCTTT. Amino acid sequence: CASSKTGENTEAFF.

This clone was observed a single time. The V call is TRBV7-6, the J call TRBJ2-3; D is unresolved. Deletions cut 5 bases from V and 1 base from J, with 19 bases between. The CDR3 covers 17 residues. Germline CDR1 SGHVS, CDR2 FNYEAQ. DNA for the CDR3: TGTGCCAGCAGCCGTTTGCAGGCAGGCATGGGCACAGATACGCAGTATTTT. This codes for CASSRLQAGMGTDTQYF.

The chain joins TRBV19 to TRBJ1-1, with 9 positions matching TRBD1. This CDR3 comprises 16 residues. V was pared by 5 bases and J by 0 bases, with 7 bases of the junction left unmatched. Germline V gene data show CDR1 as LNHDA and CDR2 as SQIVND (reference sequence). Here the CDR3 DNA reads TGTGCCAGTAGTCCAGGACAGGGGAACATGAACACTGAAGCTTTCTTT. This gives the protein CASSPGQGNMNTEAFF.

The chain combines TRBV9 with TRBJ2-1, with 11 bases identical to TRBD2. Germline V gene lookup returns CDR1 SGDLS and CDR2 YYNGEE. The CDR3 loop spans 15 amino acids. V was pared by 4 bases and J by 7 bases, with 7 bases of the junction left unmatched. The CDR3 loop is CASSPVAGGPNEQFF. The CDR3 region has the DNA TGTGCCAGCAGCCCTGTAGCGGGGGGGCCTAATGAGCAGTTCTTC.

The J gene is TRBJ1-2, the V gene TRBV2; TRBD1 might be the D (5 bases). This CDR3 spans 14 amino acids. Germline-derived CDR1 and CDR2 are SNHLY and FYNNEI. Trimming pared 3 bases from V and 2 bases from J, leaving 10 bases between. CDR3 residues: CASSDRGANYGYTF. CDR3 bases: TGTGCCAGCAGTGATAGGGGTGCCAACTATGGCTACACCTTC.

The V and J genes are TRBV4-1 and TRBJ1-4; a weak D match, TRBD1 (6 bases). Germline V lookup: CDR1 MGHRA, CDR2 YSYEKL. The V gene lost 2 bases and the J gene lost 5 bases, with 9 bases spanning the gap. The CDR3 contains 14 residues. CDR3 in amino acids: CASSQTQGNEKLFF. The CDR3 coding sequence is TGCGCCAGCAGCCAAACTCAGGGGAATGAAAAACTGTTTTTT.

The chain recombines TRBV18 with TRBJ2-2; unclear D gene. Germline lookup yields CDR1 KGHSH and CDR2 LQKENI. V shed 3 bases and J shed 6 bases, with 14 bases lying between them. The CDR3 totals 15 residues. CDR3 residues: CASSPQSGHAGELFF. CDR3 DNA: TGTGCCAGCTCACCTCAATCGGGTCACGCCGGGGAGCTGTTTTTT.

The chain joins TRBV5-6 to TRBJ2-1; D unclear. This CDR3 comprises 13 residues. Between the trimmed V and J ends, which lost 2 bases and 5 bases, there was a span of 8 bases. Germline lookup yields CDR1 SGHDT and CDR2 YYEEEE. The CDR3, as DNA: TGTGCCAGCAGCTTCGCGCCCCACAATGAGCAGTTCTTC. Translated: CASSFAPHNEQFF.

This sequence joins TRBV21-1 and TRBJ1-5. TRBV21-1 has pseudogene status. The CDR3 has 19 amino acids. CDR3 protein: CASSKGVGRGGGRGQPQHF. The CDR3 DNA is TGTGCCAGCAGCAAAGGGGTAGGCAGGGGCGGGGGAAGGGGGCAGCCCCAGCATTTT.

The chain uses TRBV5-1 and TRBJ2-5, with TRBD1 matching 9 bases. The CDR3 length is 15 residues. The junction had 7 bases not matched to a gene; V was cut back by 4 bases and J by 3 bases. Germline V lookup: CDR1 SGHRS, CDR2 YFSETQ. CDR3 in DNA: TGCGCCAGCAGCCTATTATGGACAGGGGAAGAGACCCAGTACTTC. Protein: CASSLLWTGEETQYF. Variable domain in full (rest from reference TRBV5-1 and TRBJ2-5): KAGVTQTPRYLIKTRGQQVTLSCSPISGHRSVSWYQQTPGQGLQFLFEYFSETQRNKGNFPGRFSGRQFSNSRSEMNVSTLELGDSALYLCASSLLWTGEETQYFGPGTRLLVL.

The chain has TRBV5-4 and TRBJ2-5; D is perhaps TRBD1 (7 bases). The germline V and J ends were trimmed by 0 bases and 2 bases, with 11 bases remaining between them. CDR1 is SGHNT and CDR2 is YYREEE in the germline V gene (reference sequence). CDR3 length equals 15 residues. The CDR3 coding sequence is TGTGCCAGCAGCTTGGTCGCAGGGGGGCAAGAGACCCAGTACTTC. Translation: CASSLVAGGQETQYF.

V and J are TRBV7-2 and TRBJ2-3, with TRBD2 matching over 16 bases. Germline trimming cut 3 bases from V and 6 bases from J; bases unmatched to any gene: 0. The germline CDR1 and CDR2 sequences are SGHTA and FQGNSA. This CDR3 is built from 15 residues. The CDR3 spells CASSLGLAGGDTQYF. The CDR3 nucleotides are TGTGCCAGCAGCTTGGGACTAGCGGGAGGGGATACGCAGTATTTT. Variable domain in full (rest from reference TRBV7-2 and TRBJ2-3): GAGVSQSPSNKVTEKGKDVELRCDPISGHTALYWYRQSLGQGLEFLIYFQGNSAPDKSGLPSDRFSAERTGGSVSTLTIQRTQQEDSAVYLCASSLGLAGGDTQYFGPGTRLTVL.